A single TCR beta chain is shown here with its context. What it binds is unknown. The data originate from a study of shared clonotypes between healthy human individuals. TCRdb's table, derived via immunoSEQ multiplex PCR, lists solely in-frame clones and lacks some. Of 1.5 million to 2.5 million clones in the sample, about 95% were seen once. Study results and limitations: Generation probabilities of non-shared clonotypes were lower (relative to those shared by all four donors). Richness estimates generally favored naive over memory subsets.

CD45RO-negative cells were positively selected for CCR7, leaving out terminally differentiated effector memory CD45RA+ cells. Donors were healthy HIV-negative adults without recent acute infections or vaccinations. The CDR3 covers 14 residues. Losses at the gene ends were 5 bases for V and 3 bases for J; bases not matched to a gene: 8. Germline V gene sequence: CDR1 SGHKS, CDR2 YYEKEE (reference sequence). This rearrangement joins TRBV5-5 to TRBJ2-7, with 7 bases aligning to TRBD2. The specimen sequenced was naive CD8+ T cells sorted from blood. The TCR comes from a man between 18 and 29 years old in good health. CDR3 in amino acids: CASRTSADLYEQYF. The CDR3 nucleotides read TGTGCCAGCAGAACTAGCGCGGACCTCTACGAGCAGTACTTC. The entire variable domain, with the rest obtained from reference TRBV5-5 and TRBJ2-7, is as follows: DAGVTQSPTHLIKTRGQQVTLRCSPISGHKSVSWYQQVLGQGPQFIFQYYEKEERGRGNFPDRFSARQFPNYSSELNVNALLLGDSALYLCASRTSADLYEQYFGPGTRLTVT.